This T cell receptor (beta chain) was sequenced during a study of CD8 T cells in ankylosing spondylitis. Study-wide findings and caveats: A motif in TCR beta, a set of under ten highly homologous variants, appeared characteristic of ankylosing spondylitis blood.

With molecular barcodes, quantitative 5'-RACE was used to make the TCR beta libraries. TCRdb independently ran MiXCR on the 5' RACE reads; one entry per CDR3 protein. This table holds hundreds of thousands of distinct CDR3 sequences, 25% to 30% found once. Germline V gives CDR1 DFQATT, CDR2 SNEGSKA (reference sequence). The CDR3 length is 12 residues. Trimming shortened V by 4 bases and J by 2 bases, and 9 bases separated the two germline ends. This clonotype was counted a few times. Its antigen is not identified. The V call is TRBV20-1, the J call TRBJ2-7; D is unclear. This sequence originates from a male donor with ankylosing spondylitis. Sequenced: blood, either unsorted or a sorted T cell fraction (not recorded which). CDR3 DNA sequence: TGCAGTGCTATGAGACAAACCTACGAGCAGTACTTC. It specifies CSAMRQTYEQYF.